This T cell receptor (beta chain) was profiled in a study of cytotoxic CD8 clonotypes in ibrutinib-treated CLL. Deletions cut 6 bases from V and 1 base from J, with 9 bases between. CDR1 and CDR2 from the germline V gene are GTSNPN and SVGIG (reference sequence). There are 13 residues in the CDR3. Only in-frame clones appear in the TCRdb table, and some are missing; sequencing was by immunoSEQ multiplex PCR. The sample carries about 140,000 clones, 70% to 80% recorded once. Overall study results and limits: Sampling times differed between sustained-remission and progressing patients.

In regard to this clone: The target antigen is unknown.

The specimen was PBMCs, collected after 12 months of ibrutinib treatment. This chain uses TRBV30 with TRBJ1-4; unclear D gene. This sequence originates from a human donor with chronic lymphocytic leukemia. The CDR3 DNA follows: TGTGCCTGTACCCACGGAACTAATGAAAAACTGTTTTTT. Translating gives CACTHGTNEKLFF.